Following are 20 T cell receptor beta chains from one sample sequenced in a study of radiation and T cells in renal cell carcinoma. As to time point: blood 2 weeks post-SBRT. Treatment here: 15 Gy SBRT to primary tumor, nephrectomy 4 weeks later. Assay used: immunoSEQ multiplex PCR; TCRdb lists only in-frame clones, some missing. The sample holds around 130,000 clones, 88% seen once. Here the sequenced sample was blood, taken from a patient whose treatment included radiotherapy and nephrectomy. The source is a woman in her sixties or seventies with renal cell carcinoma.

This chain connects TRBV5-1 to TRBJ2-7, with 8 bases fitting TRBD1. Germline V CDR1 and CDR2: SGHRS, YFSETQ. Losses at the gene ends were 2 bases for V and 2 bases for J; bases not matched to a gene: 9. This CDR3 contains 16 residues. In DNA, the CDR3 is TGCGCCAGCAGCTTTACCACAGGGGGGCGGACCTACGAGCAGTACTTC. Protein product: CASSFTTGGRTYEQYF.

The chain joins TRBV7-2 to TRBJ2-5; 10 bases match TRBD2. The germline V gene has CDR1 SGHTA and CDR2 FQGNSA. Germline trimming cut 5 bases from V and 2 bases from J; bases unmatched to any gene: 5. The CDR3 spans 15 residues. CDR3 DNA: TGTGCCAGCAGCGTTAGCGGGGGGAATCAAGAGACCCAGTACTTC. Translating it yields CASSVSGGNQETQYF.

The chain combines TRBV5-4 with TRBJ2-7; possibly TRBD1 for D (6 bases). The V end lost 0 bases, the J end lost 3 bases, and 13 bases lay between the germline ends. Germline values: CDR1 SGHNT, CDR2 YYREEE (reference sequence). The CDR3 has 15 amino acids. CDR3 coding DNA: TGTGCCAGCAGCTTGGACCAGGGGAAAATCTACGAGCAGTACTTC. It translates to CASSLDQGKIYEQYF.

The genes are TRBV10-3 and TRBJ2-4, with TRBD2 identical over 9 bases. The V gene end was trimmed by 3 bases and the J gene end by 9 bases; junction bases not matched to a gene: 9. The V gene's germline CDR1 is ENHRY and CDR2 SYGVKD. This CDR3 is built from 15 residues. The CDR3 region has the DNA TGTGCCATCAGTGAAAAGCGGGGGGAGAACGGCATTCAGTACTTC. Its protein is CAISEKRGENGIQYF.

The CDR3 reads CASSPTGPSNQPQHF. The CDR3 DNA sequence: TGCGCCAGCAGCCCGACAGGGCCTAGCAATCAGCCCCAGCATTTT. This chain connects TRBV5-1 to TRBJ1-5, with 7 bases fitting TRBD1. The CDR3 runs 15 residues. CDR1 is SGHRS and CDR2 is YFSETQ in the germline V gene. V was clipped by 4 bases and J by 0 bases; unmatched bases: 4.

This chain connects TRBV7-2 to TRBJ1-6; D unclear. Germline V gene lookup returns CDR1 SGHTA and CDR2 FQGNSA. This CDR3 contains 12 residues. Trimming removed 4 bases at V and 10 bases at J, with 8 bases between. The CDR3 is CASSSVGSPLHF. The CDR3 DNA is TGTGCCAGCAGCTCCGTTGGCTCACCCCTCCACTTT. Together with reference TRBV7-2 and TRBJ1-6, the CDR3 gives the full variable domain: GAGVSQSPSNKVTEKGKDVELRCDPISGHTALYWYRQSLGQGLEFLIYFQGNSAPDKSGLPSDRFSAERTGGSVSTLTIQRTQQEDSAVYLCASSSVGSPLHFGNGTRLTVT.

The rearrangement links TRBV27 to TRBJ2-7; TRBD1 might be the D (6 bases). V dropped 7 bases and J dropped 1 base, with 23 bases sitting between them. This CDR3 region has 17 residues. Germline V gene sequence: CDR1 MNHEY, CDR2 SMNVEV (reference sequence). CDR3 residues: CASISPWVQGRSYEQYF. CDR3 in DNA: TGTGCCAGCATCTCTCCGTGGGTTCAGGGGAGATCCTACGAGCAGTACTTC.

For the CDR3, the DNA is TGTGCCAGCAGCTTAGGAGGGTTTAACACAGATACGCAGTATTTT. This codes for CASSLGGFNTDTQYF. This sequence joins TRBV7-2 and TRBJ2-3; possibly TRBD2 for D (5 bases). CDR1 is SGHTA, CDR2 FQGNSA, per germline. The CDR3 totals 15 residues. V lost 1 base to trimming and J lost 2 bases, with 10 bases between them. The variable domain in full, completed from reference TRBV7-2 and TRBJ2-3, reads GAGVSQSPSNKVTEKGKDVELRCDPISGHTALYWYRQSLGQGLEFLIYFQGNSAPDKSGLPSDRFSAERTGGSVSTLTIQRTQQEDSAVYLCASSLGGFNTDTQYFGPGTRLTVL.

The rearrangement joins TRBV7-2 to TRBJ2-3, with 8 bases fitting TRBD2. The CDR3 runs to 16 residues. CDR1 SGHTA and CDR2 FQGNSA come from the germline V gene. Trimming at V came to 5 bases and at J to 1 base, leaving 8 bases not matched to a gene. The DNA for the CDR3 is TGTGCCAGCAGCCCCCGAGGGACTAGGGGCACAGATACGCAGTATTTT. This codes for CASSPRGTRGTDTQYF. Full variable domain (missing parts from reference TRBV7-2 and TRBJ2-3): GAGVSQSPSNKVTEKGKDVELRCDPISGHTALYWYRQSLGQGLEFLIYFQGNSAPDKSGLPSDRFSAERTGGSVSTLTIQRTQQEDSAVYLCASSPRGTRGTDTQYFGPGTRLTVL.

The chain links TRBV27 to TRBJ2-2; D gene unclear. Deletions cut 2 bases from V and 8 bases from J, with 12 bases between. The CDR3 runs to 14 residues. Germline assignment: CDR1 MNHEY and CDR2 SMNVEV (reference sequence). The DNA for the CDR3 is TGTGCCAGCAGTTTAATAGCATTGTCTGGGGAGCTGTTTTTT. It is translated as CASSLIALSGELFF.

This chain uses TRBV7-2 with TRBJ1-6; no clear D gene. V was cut by 3 bases and J by 15 bases, with 9 bases left in between. Germline V gene sequence: CDR1 SGHTA, CDR2 FQGNSA. The CDR3 length is 11 residues. The chain's CDR3 is CASSFLEVLHF. The CDR3 DNA is TGTGCCAGCAGCTTTCTTGAGGTCCTCCACTTT. The variable domain in full, completed from reference TRBV7-2 and TRBJ1-6, reads GAGVSQSPSNKVTEKGKDVELRCDPISGHTALYWYRQSLGQGLEFLIYFQGNSAPDKSGLPSDRFSAERTGGSVSTLTIQRTQQEDSAVYLCASSFLEVLHFGNGTRLTVT.

The gene calls are TRBV28 and TRBJ1-2; perhaps TRBD1 as D (6 bases). V shed 4 bases and J shed 8 bases, with 11 bases lying between them. Germline values: CDR1 MDHEN, CDR2 SYDVKM. CDR3 size: 12 residues. The CDR3 nucleotides are TGTGCCAGCAGTTCAGGGGCGCGAGGCTACACCTTC. Encoded protein: CASSSGARGYTF.

This chain connects TRBV28 to TRBJ2-7; 8 bases are shared with TRBD2. This CDR3 contains 13 residues. Looked up from germline, CDR1 is MDHEN and CDR2 is SYDVKM. The trim removed 3 bases at V and 7 bases at J, leaving 5 bases unmatched. The CDR3 protein is CASSLRGEGEQYF. CDR3 coding DNA: TGTGCCAGCAGTTTGCGGGGGGAGGGGGAGCAGTACTTC.

The chain links TRBV10-3 to TRBJ2-6, with no clear D. V lost 0 bases to trimming and J lost 0 bases, with 12 bases between them. The CDR3 has 18 amino acids. CDR1 and CDR2 (germline): ENHRY, SYGVKD. For the CDR3, the DNA is TGTGCCATCAGTGAGTCGACTTCAACCCACTCTGGGGCCAACGTCCTGACTTTC. The encoded protein is CAISESTSTHSGANVLTF.

In its sample, this clone was seen a few times. The genes are TRBV5-1 and TRBJ2-5; perhaps TRBD2 as D (5 bases). This CDR3 comprises 13 residues. Trimming removed 6 bases at V and 5 bases at J, with 14 bases between. The germline CDR1 and CDR2 sequences are SGHRS and YFSETQ. CDR3 bases: TGCGCCAGCATCCCCGAGGGCTTGGAGACCCAGTACTTC. Protein sequence: CASIPEGLETQYF.

The chain employs TRBV11-2 and TRBJ2-3, with 8 positions matching TRBD1. CDR3 length: 15 amino acids. V lost 5 bases to trimming and J lost 5 bases; unmatched junction nucleotides: 9. From germline, CDR1 is SGHAT and CDR2 FQNNGV. The chain's CDR3 is CASSLGQARRDTQYF. In DNA, the CDR3 is TGTGCCAGCAGCCTGGGACAGGCGAGGAGAGATACGCAGTATTTT.

The chain is built from TRBV28 and TRBJ1-6; D uncertain. CDR1 is MDHEN, CDR2 SYDVKM, per germline. The CDR3 totals 10 residues. The V and J ends lost 4 bases and 15 bases respectively, with 7 bases between them. CDR3 protein: CASSSMGLHF. CDR3 in DNA: TGTGCCAGCAGTTCAATGGGCCTCCACTTT.

A few counts support this clone. This chain uses TRBV4-2 with TRBJ1-2, with no clear D. V lost 0 bases and J 0 bases, leaving 11 bases between the germline ends. This CDR3 spans 16 amino acids. The germline gives CDR1 LGHNA, CDR2 YNFKEQ. CDR3 nucleotides: TGTGCCAGCAGCCAAGAGCCCCGGCAGGCTAACTATGGCTACACCTTC. Translating gives CASSQEPRQANYGYTF.

The chain carries TRBV7-9 and TRBJ2-6; 8 nucleotides line up with TRBD1. In germline, CDR1 is SEHNR, CDR2 FQNEAQ (reference sequence). The V and J ends lost 1 base and 3 bases, in that order; junction bases with no gene match: 5. This CDR3 is built from 17 residues. Here the CDR3 DNA reads TGTGCCAGCAGCTTAGAAGCAGGGGGCGTTGGGGCCAACGTCCTGACTTTC. It is translated as CASSLEAGGVGANVLTF.

The chain has TRBV2 and TRBJ1-2; tentatively, D is TRBD1 (6 bases). The CDR3 spans 15 residues. Germline CDR1 reads SNHLY; CDR2 reads FYNNEI. Trimming left V 1 base short and J 4 bases short, with 13 bases between. DNA of the CDR3: TGTGCCAGCAGTGAAGGGACAGCCGGAGGCTATGGCTACACCTTC. This gives the protein CASSEGTAGGYGYTF.